This passage covers 32 T cell receptor beta chains from one sample sequenced in a study of T cell responses to AZD1222 COVID-19 vaccine. Sequencing used immunoSEQ multiplex PCR; TCRdb keeps in-frame clones, though not all of them. The sample gives roughly 99,000 clones, roughly nine tenths of which show up once; 6.5% to 10% is in the top ten. The source material was peripheral blood, sampled 28 days after the second AZD1222 dose. These receptors all come from an adult who received the AZD1222 COVID-19 vaccine.

The chain combines TRBV29-1 with TRBJ2-7, with D perhaps assigned TRBD1 or TRBD2 (6 bases each). The CDR3 length is 12 residues. Germline-derived CDR1 and CDR2 are SQVTM and ANQGSEA. The CDR3 DNA reads TGCAGTTATAGTAGGGGGGTCTACGAGCAGTACTTC. Residues: CSYSRGVYEQYF.

The chain links TRBV28 to TRBJ1-1; 7 bases fit TRBD1. The CDR3 totals 13 residues. Per germline, CDR1 MDHEN and CDR2 SYDVKM. V shed 6 bases and J 4 bases; nucleotides not matched to a gene: 5. The DNA for the CDR3 is TGTGCCAGCAGCCGCAGGGGGATCACTGAAGCTTTCTTT. Translation: CASSRRGITEAFF.

This chain connects TRBV4-3 to TRBJ1-6; 7 bases are shared with TRBD1. This CDR3 comprises 13 residues. V lost 4 bases, J lost 8 bases, and 2 bases stayed unmatched. Looked up from germline, CDR1 is LGHNA and CDR2 is YSLEER. The CDR3 nucleotides read TGCGCCAGCAGCCCCGGGACAGATTCACCCCTCCACTTT. Amino acids: CASSPGTDSPLHF.

The chain has TRBV5-1 and TRBJ1-1; 7 nucleotides match TRBD1. The CDR3 has 16 amino acids. The germline CDR1 and CDR2 sequences are SGHRS and YFSETQ. Unmatched junction bases numbered 15, after V lost 3 bases and J lost 7 bases. CDR3 coding DNA: TGCGCCAGCAGCTATAAACAGGGGAACTTTGGAGGTGAAGCTTTCTTT. Translating it yields CASSYKQGNFGGEAFF. Full variable domain (missing parts from reference TRBV5-1 and TRBJ1-1): KAGVTQTPRYLIKTRGQQVTLSCSPISGHRSVSWYQQTPGQGLQFLFEYFSETQRNKGNFPGRFSGRQFSNSRSEMNVSTLELGDSALYLCASSYKQGNFGGEAFFGQGTRLTVV.

The rearrangement uses TRBV5-1 and TRBJ2-2, with D possibly TRBD2 on 5 matching bases. V lost 3 bases and J 4 bases, leaving 10 bases between the germline ends. The germline CDR1 and CDR2 sequences are SGHRS and YFSETQ. This CDR3 is 14 amino acids long. The CDR3 coding sequence is TGCGCCAGCAGCTGGACTCCTACCACCGGGGAGCTGTTTTTT. Its translation is CASSWTPTTGELFF.

V is TRBV5-1 and J is TRBJ2-3; 11 bases fit TRBD2. CDR3 length: 17 amino acids. The germline V gene encodes CDR1 SGHRS and CDR2 YFSETQ. V was pared by 2 bases and J by 0 bases, with 5 bases of the junction left unmatched. The CDR3 sequence: CASSFTTSGTSTDTQYF. Written as DNA, the CDR3 is TGCGCCAGCAGCTTTACGACTAGCGGGACTAGCACAGATACGCAGTATTTT.

The chain couples TRBV7-9 to TRBJ2-3; D is unclear. The CDR3 is 12 amino acids. Germline V gene data show CDR1 as SEHNR and CDR2 as FQNEAQ (reference sequence). V was clipped by 4 bases and J by 6 bases, with 8 bases between them. CDR3 in DNA: TGTGCCAGCAGCTCCCTACTGGATACGCAGTATTTT. This gives the protein CASSSLLDTQYF.

This clone showed up just a few times. V and J are TRBV6-5 and TRBJ2-1, with D perhaps matching TRBD1 or TRBD2 (5 bases each). Germline V CDR1 and CDR2: MNHEY, SVGAGI. V lost 4 bases and J 5 bases, leaving 12 bases between the germline ends. CDR3 length: 14 amino acids. In DNA, the CDR3 is TGTGCCAGCAGTTCCGGGACGGAAGACAATGAGCAGTTCTTC. Translating gives CASSSGTEDNEQFF.

V usage is TRBV11-2 and J usage is TRBJ2-1; the D gene is possibly TRBD2 (5 bases). The V end lost 3 bases, the J end lost 3 bases, and 12 bases lay between the germline ends. Germline V CDR1 and CDR2: SGHAT, FQNNGV. This CDR3 has 15 residues. The chain's CDR3 is CASSFSTADYNEQFF. In DNA form, the CDR3 reads TGTGCCAGCAGCTTTTCCACAGCGGACTACAATGAGCAGTTCTTC.

V usage is TRBV3-1 (or the pseudogene TRBV3-2) and J usage is TRBJ2-7; D not resolved. Germline lookup yields CDR1 LGHDT and CDR2 YNNKEL (reference sequence). Trimming shortened V by 1 base and J by 2 bases, and 6 bases separated the two germline ends. The CDR3 runs to 13 residues. In DNA, the CDR3 is TGTGCCAGCAGCCAAGTCGCTCCCTACGAGCAGTACTTC. Its protein is CASSQVAPYEQYF.

V is TRBV20-1 and J is TRBJ2-7; no firm D call. The V end lost 3 bases, the J end lost 7 bases, and 7 bases lay between the germline ends. Germline CDR1 reads DFQATT; CDR2 reads SNEGSKA (reference sequence). CDR3 length equals 10 residues. The CDR3 spells CSARLQEQYF. The CDR3 DNA follows: TGCAGTGCTAGGCTTCAAGAGCAGTACTTC.

J is TRBJ2-2 and V is TRBV5-5, with TRBD1 matching 8 bases. The V and J ends lost 2 bases and 2 bases, in that order; junction bases with no gene match: 2. CDR1 is SGHKS and CDR2 is YYEKEE in the germline V gene (reference sequence). This CDR3 is 15 amino acids long. DNA of the CDR3: TGTGCCAGCAGCTTAGGACAGGGAAACACCGGGGAGCTGTTTTTT. The encoded protein is CASSLGQGNTGELFF.

This chain joins TRBV10-3 and TRBJ2-7; no firm D call. Trimming took 7 bases from V and 3 from J, leaving 13 bases between them. Germline-derived CDR1 and CDR2 are ENHRY and SYGVKD. The CDR3 consists of 13 residues. CDR3 bases: TGTGCCATCACTAAAGACCGTATCTACGAGCAGTACTTC. This encodes CAITKDRIYEQYF.

The chain recombines TRBV7-2 with TRBJ2-1; D is undetermined. Per the germline V gene, CDR1 is SGHTA and CDR2 is FQGNSA. The V and J ends lost 7 bases and 9 bases respectively, with 16 bases between them. The CDR3 runs 13 residues. DNA for the CDR3: TGTGCCAGCACCCCCCTAGGGCGCGGTGAGCAGTTCTTC. Encoded protein: CASTPLGRGEQFF.

The V gene is TRBV19, the J gene TRBJ1-5; D gene unclear. Germline V gene sequence: CDR1 LNHDA, CDR2 SQIVND (reference sequence). The CDR3 sequence is 16 residues long. The V end was cut by 5 bases, the J end by 5 bases, with 19 bases between. In DNA, the CDR3 is TGTGCCAGTAGTTTTAGAACGCCGCGTGAGTATCAGCCCCAGCATTTT. Translation: CASSFRTPREYQPQHF.

J is TRBJ1-5 and V is TRBV15; tentative D call: TRBD1 (6 bases). The V gene's germline CDR1 is LNHNV and CDR2 YYDKDF (reference sequence). The CDR3 sequence is 14 residues long. Trimming removed 1 base at V and 7 bases at J, with 11 bases between. Here the CDR3 reads CATSRAPGEQPQHF. Here the CDR3 DNA reads TGTGCCACCAGCAGAGCTCCAGGGGAACAGCCCCAGCATTTT. The full variable domain, completed using reference TRBV15 and TRBJ1-5, is DAMVIQNPRYQVTQFGKPVTLSCSQTLNHNVMYWYQQKSSQAPKLLFHYYDKDFNNEADTPDNFQSRRPNTSFCFLDIRSPGLGDTAMYLCATSRAPGEQPQHFGDGTRLSIL.

This clone was counted once. The chain carries TRBV20-1 and TRBJ2-7, with 10 bases identical to TRBD2. The junction had 6 bases not matched to a gene; V was cut back by 3 bases and J by 1 base. The CDR3 totals 15 residues. Germline V gene sequence: CDR1 DFQATT, CDR2 SNEGSKA (reference sequence). DNA of the CDR3: TGCAGTGCTAGTGGCCGACTAGCGGGTTCCTACGAGCAGTACTTC. It translates to CSASGRLAGSYEQYF.

The chain combines TRBV10-3 with TRBJ2-2, with 9 bases that match TRBD2. The CDR3 runs 15 residues. Per germline, CDR1 ENHRY and CDR2 SYGVKD. Trimming removed 8 bases from V and 4 bases from J; junction bases left unmatched: 8. The CDR3 DNA follows: TGTGCCATCGCGGCGGGAGGGCCGGCCACCGGGGAGCTGTTTTTT. This codes for CAIAAGGPATGELFF.

The rearrangement joins TRBV9 to TRBJ2-7; TRBD2 matches at 7 bases. J was trimmed by 0 bases and V by 4 bases; bases with no gene match: 16. Germline V gene sequence: CDR1 SGDLS, CDR2 YYNGEE. The CDR3 sequence is 18 residues long. The chain's CDR3 is CASSPRELAGVNSYEQYF. The CDR3 coding sequence is TGTGCCAGCAGCCCCCGGGAATTAGCGGGCGTAAACTCCTACGAGCAGTACTTC.

The CDR3 coding sequence is TGTGCCAGCAGTCCTCGGGACAGGGAAGATGGCTACACCTTC. Translation: CASSPRDREDGYTF. This chain uses TRBV27 with TRBJ1-2, with TRBD1 identical over 9 bases. This CDR3 is 14 amino acids long. V shed 5 bases and J 6 bases; nucleotides not matched to a gene: 7. Germline values: CDR1 MNHEY, CDR2 SMNVEV (reference sequence).

The rearrangement joins TRBV28 to TRBJ2-7, with D possibly being TRBD2 (5 bases). Trimming left V 3 bases short and J 3 bases short, with 12 bases between. The CDR3 length is 14 residues. Germline-derived CDR1 and CDR2 are MDHEN and SYDVKM. CDR3 amino acids: CASSFRSGRYEQYF. The CDR3 DNA follows: TGTGCCAGCAGTTTTCGGAGCGGACGCTACGAGCAGTACTTC.

The rearrangement joins TRBV6-5 to TRBJ1-2; D possibly corresponds to TRBD1 (5 bases). CDR3 length: 16 residues. CDR1 and CDR2 from the germline V gene are MNHEY and SVGAGI. V gave up 0 bases and J gave up 0 bases, with 11 bases separating them. This CDR3 is CASSYSRGRANYGYTF. The CDR3 nucleotides read TGTGCCAGCAGTTACTCAAGGGGCCGAGCTAACTATGGCTACACCTTC.

The V and J genes are TRBV2 and TRBJ2-1, with D possibly called TRBD1 or TRBD2 (5 bases each). Per the germline V gene, CDR1 is SNHLY and CDR2 is FYNNEI. V was trimmed by 8 bases and J by 6 bases, leaving 20 bases between them. CDR3 length: 15 residues. The CDR3 region has the DNA TGTGCCAGCTTGGGGGAAGCACTAAGTCTCAATGAGCAGTTCTTC. Translation gives CASLGEALSLNEQFF.

The count of this clone is one. The CDR3, as DNA: TGTGCCAGCAGCCAGATAGGGACAGGCGAAGATACGCAGTATTTT. Its translation: CASSQIGTGEDTQYF. The chain couples TRBV11-2 to TRBJ2-3, with 8 bases that match TRBD1. V lost 5 bases, J lost 5 bases, and 9 bases stayed unmatched. This CDR3 has 15 amino acids. Looked up from germline, CDR1 is SGHAT and CDR2 is FQNNGV.

The genes are TRBV2 and TRBJ1-2; tentatively, D is TRBD1 (5 bases). The V and J ends lost 6 bases and 4 bases respectively, with 18 bases between them. The CDR3 is 15 amino acids. CDR1 SNHLY and CDR2 FYNNEI come from the germline V gene. Here the CDR3 DNA reads TGTGCCAGCAGCGATTCCCCGATTGGGGGCTATGGCTACACCTTC. It translates to CASSDSPIGGYGYTF.

The J gene is TRBJ1-3, the V gene TRBV28; 9 bases fit TRBD1. Germline V gene lookup returns CDR1 MDHEN and CDR2 SYDVKM. Germline trimming cut 5 bases from V and 2 bases from J; bases unmatched to any gene: 1. CDR3 length: 14 amino acids. The CDR3 nucleotides read TGTGCCAGCAGTCGACAGGGGGCTGGAAACACCATATATTTT. Encoded protein: CASSRQGAGNTIYF.

This chain uses TRBV28 with TRBJ1-2; D not resolved. CDR1 and CDR2 from the germline V gene are MDHEN and SYDVKM. V was shortened by 6 bases and J by 4 bases, with 18 bases between the two germline ends. There are 15 residues in the CDR3. Here the CDR3 reads CASSSGGRAPYGYTF. The DNA of the CDR3 is TGTGCCAGCAGCTCCGGAGGGAGGGCCCCCTATGGCTACACCTTC.

The chain uses TRBV2 and TRBJ1-5, with D hard to call. CDR3 length: 15 residues. V was shortened by 7 bases and J by 5 bases, with 18 bases between the two germline ends. Germline CDR1 is SNHLY and CDR2 is FYNNEI. The CDR3: CASKGTVARYQPQHF. In DNA form, the CDR3 reads TGTGCCAGCAAAGGAACGGTCGCTAGGTATCAGCCCCAGCATTTT.

The V gene is TRBV2, the J gene TRBJ2-2; TRBD1 aligns across 12 bases. The CDR3 covers 16 residues. Germline V gene data show CDR1 as SNHLY and CDR2 as FYNNEI. Trimming removed 6 bases from V and 6 bases from J; junction bases left unmatched: 8. Here the CDR3 DNA reads TGTGCCAGCAGGATACCGGGACAGGGGGCGGCCGGGGAGCTGTTTTTT. This gives the protein CASRIPGQGAAGELFF.

The J gene is TRBJ1-5, the V gene TRBV20-1, with D tentatively TRBD1 (5 bases). V lost 4 bases to trimming and J lost 7 bases, with 5 bases between them. This CDR3 has 10 amino acids. Looked up from germline, CDR1 is DFQATT and CDR2 is SNEGSKA (reference sequence). For the CDR3, the DNA is TGCAGTGCTAAGGGGCAGCCCCAGCATTTT. Translated, it gives CSAKGQPQHF.

The chain employs TRBV28 and TRBJ1-2; the D gene is possibly TRBD1 (5 bases). Germline V gene lookup returns CDR1 MDHEN and CDR2 SYDVKM. The germline V and J ends were trimmed by 4 bases and 10 bases, with 13 bases remaining between them. The CDR3 extends over 12 amino acids. The CDR3 nucleotides are TGTGCCAGCAGTTCGGGACTGCAAACCTACACCTTC. Protein product: CASSSGLQTYTF.

The chain employs TRBV28 and TRBJ1-2, with 7 positions matching TRBD1. Germline V lookup: CDR1 MDHEN, CDR2 SYDVKM. The CDR3 has 15 residues. The V gene end was trimmed by 6 bases and the J gene end by 6 bases; junction bases not matched to a gene: 13. The CDR3 DNA reads as TGTGCCAGCAGGCCCATCAGGGGGACCCGTAATGGCTACACCTTC. Its translation: CASRPIRGTRNGYTF.